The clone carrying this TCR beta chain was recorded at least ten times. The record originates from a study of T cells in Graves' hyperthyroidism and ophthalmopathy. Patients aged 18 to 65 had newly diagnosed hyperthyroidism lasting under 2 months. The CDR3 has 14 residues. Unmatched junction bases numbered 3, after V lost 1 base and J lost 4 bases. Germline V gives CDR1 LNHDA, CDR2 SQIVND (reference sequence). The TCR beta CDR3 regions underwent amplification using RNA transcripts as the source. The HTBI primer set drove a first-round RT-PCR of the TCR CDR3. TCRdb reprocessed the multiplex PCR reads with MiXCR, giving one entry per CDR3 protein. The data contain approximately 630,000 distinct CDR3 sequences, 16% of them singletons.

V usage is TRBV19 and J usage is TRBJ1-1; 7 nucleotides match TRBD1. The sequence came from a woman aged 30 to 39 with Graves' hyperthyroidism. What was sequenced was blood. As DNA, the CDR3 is TGTGCCAGTAGTATAGTACGGGACAGCACTGAAGCTTTCTTT. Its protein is CASSIVRDSTEAFF.